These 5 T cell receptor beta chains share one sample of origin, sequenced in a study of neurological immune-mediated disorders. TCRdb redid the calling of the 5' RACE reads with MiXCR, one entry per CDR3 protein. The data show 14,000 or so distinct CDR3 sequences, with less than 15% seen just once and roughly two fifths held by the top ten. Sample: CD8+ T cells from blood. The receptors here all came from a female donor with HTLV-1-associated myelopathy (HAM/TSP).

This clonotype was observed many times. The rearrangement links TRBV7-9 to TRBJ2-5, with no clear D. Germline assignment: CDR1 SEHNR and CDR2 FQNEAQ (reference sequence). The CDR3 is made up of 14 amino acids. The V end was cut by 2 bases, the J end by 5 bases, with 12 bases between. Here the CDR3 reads CASSLLGDSETQYF. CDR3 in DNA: TGTGCCAGCAGCTTACTCGGAGACTCGGAGACCCAGTACTTC.

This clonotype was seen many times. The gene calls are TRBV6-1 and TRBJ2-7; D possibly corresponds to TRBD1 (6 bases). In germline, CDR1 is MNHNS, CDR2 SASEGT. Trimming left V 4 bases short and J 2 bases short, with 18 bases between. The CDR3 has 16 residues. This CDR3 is CASSAHHRRDTYEQYF. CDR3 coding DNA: TGTGCCAGCAGTGCCCACCACCGACGGGACACCTACGAGCAGTACTTC.

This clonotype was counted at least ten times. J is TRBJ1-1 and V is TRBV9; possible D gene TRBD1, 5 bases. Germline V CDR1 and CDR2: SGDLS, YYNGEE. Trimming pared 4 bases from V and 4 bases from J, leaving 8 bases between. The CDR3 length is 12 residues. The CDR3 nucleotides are TGTGCCAGCAGCCCAGGGAGCACTGAAGCTTTCTTT. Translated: CASSPGSTEAFF.

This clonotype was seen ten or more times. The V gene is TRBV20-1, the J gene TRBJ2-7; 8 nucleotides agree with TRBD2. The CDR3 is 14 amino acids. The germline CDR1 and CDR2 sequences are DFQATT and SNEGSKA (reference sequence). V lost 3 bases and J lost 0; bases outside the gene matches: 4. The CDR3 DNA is TGCAGTGCTAGCCAGCGGGAGCTCTCCTACGAGCAGTACTTC. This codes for CSASQRELSYEQYF.

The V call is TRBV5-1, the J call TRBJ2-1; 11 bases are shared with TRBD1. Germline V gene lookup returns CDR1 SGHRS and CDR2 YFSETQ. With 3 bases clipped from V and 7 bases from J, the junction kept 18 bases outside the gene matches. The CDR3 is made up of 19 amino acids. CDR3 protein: CASSSGTGGNLLGENEQFF. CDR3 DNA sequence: TGCGCCAGCAGCTCTGGGACAGGGGGGAATCTATTGGGGGAAAATGAGCAGTTCTTC.